These T cell receptor beta chains were read from a single sample in a study of blood T cell repertoires in COVID-19. Assay used: immunoSEQ multiplex PCR; TCRdb lists only in-frame clones, some missing. The table includes 40,000 to 45,000 clones, approximately 91% detected once. Specimen: peripheral blood. The receptors stem from a man over 45 with active COVID-19. Each CDR3 is given without its conserved first and last residue. Fields, in order: CDR3 protein, J gene, V gene, D gene. A D gene is named only where the DNA matches it firmly.

CDR3: ASSLVDRDQPQH
J: TRBJ1-5
V: TRBV28
D: TRBD1

CDR3: ASRSPSGRATDTQY
J: TRBJ2-3
V: TRBV7-9
D: TRBD2

CDR3: ASSQGDRSQEQY
J: TRBJ2-7
V: TRBV3-1/TRBV3-2
D: TRBD1

CDR3: ASSILGQGYNEQF
J: TRBJ2-1
V: TRBV19
D: TRBD1

CDR3: ASSLRDSTDTQY
J: TRBJ2-3
V: TRBV28
D: TRBD1

CDR3: SVSAGGYDEQY
J: TRBJ2-7
V: TRBV29-1
D: TRBD2

CDR3: AISEGGNEQF
J: TRBJ2-1
V: TRBV10-3
D: NA

CDR3: ASSPLKSGGVTDTQY
J: TRBJ2-3
V: TRBV18
D: TRBD2

CDR3: ASSYSLREVYNEQF
J: TRBJ2-1
V: TRBV6-5
D: TRBD2

CDR3: AWSVEARGGYT
J: TRBJ1-2
V: TRBV30
D: NA

CDR3: ASSKRDLRHEQY
J: TRBJ2-7
V: TRBV7-8
D: NA

CDR3: ASSPGLATISYNEQF
J: TRBJ2-1
V: TRBV9
D: TRBD2

CDR3: ASSWDRVRGYT
J: TRBJ1-2
V: TRBV28
D: TRBD1

CDR3: ASSIDLRPQH
J: TRBJ1-5
V: TRBV19
D: NA

CDR3: ASSLDPGYGYT
J: TRBJ1-2
V: TRBV27
D: NA

CDR3: ASSIQINQPQH
J: TRBJ1-5
V: TRBV19
D: NA

CDR3: ASSRGSQETQY
J: TRBJ2-5
V: TRBV7-2
D: NA

CDR3: ASSEPGTALEQY
J: TRBJ2-7
V: TRBV25-1
D: TRBD1

CDR3: ASTRSGRYEQY
J: TRBJ2-7
V: TRBV2
D: TRBD2

CDR3: ASSTQAAGGPGGELF
J: TRBJ2-2
V: TRBV27
D: TRBD2

CDR3: SDYPQGRGETQY
J: TRBJ2-5
V: TRBV29-1
D: NA

CDR3: AQPGLAGGGYEQY
J: TRBJ2-7
V: TRBV10-3
D: TRBD2

CDR3: ASSLGLAGPNEQF
J: TRBJ2-1
V: TRBV2
D: TRBD2

CDR3: ASSLSPATGIYGYT
J: TRBJ1-2
V: TRBV27
D: NA

CDR3: ASSIWREGLLSYNEQF
J: TRBJ2-1
V: TRBV19
D: TRBD2

CDR3: ASSPGLTAYEQY
J: TRBJ2-7
V: TRBV5-1
D: NA

CDR3: ASSYSREEASEAF
J: TRBJ1-1
V: TRBV6-5
D: NA

CDR3: ASSSPRTRAETQY
J: TRBJ2-5
V: TRBV7-9
D: NA

CDR3: ASRPLTGASSYNEQF
J: TRBJ2-1
V: TRBV27
D: TRBD1

CDR3: ASSDPDRFYNSPLH
J: TRBJ1-6
V: TRBV25-1
D: TRBD1

CDR3: SASPEEKAF
J: TRBJ1-1
V: TRBV20-1
D: NA

CDR3: ASSPGGQAGYT
J: TRBJ1-2
V: TRBV18
D: TRBD1